Presented here are 22 T cell receptor beta chains from one specimen sequenced in a study of CD8 T cells in Susac syndrome. Random hexamers were used to reverse transcribe the RNA input (0.5 to 1 ug). A single record per CDR3 protein comes from TCRdb applying MiXCR to the immunoSEQ multiplex PCR reads. The sample lists approximately 230,000 distinct CDR3 sequences, around 95% occurring once. Sequenced sample: CD4+ T cells from PBMCs. All receptors come from a human donor with multiple sclerosis.

The V call is TRBV11-1, the J call TRBJ1-5, with D uncertain. The CDR3 length is 13 residues. Germline lookup yields CDR1 SGHAT and CDR2 FQDESV (reference sequence). V lost 3 bases and J 4 bases, leaving 7 bases between the germline ends. Written as DNA, the CDR3 is TGTGCCAGCAGCTTTAGACAAAATCAGCCCCAGCATTTT. Encoded protein: CASSFRQNQPQHF.

The chain joins TRBV7-2 to TRBJ1-2; D unclear. In germline, CDR1 is SGHTA, CDR2 FQGNSA. Trimming took off 1 base at V and 5 bases at J, with 5 bases between the two ends. This CDR3 contains 12 residues. The CDR3 protein is CASSLDLYGYTF. Here the CDR3 DNA reads TGTGCCAGCAGCTTAGACCTGTATGGCTACACCTTC.

This sequence joins TRBV7-9 and TRBJ2-2; 7 nucleotides match TRBD1. This CDR3 is 18 amino acids long. CDR1 is SEHNR and CDR2 is FQNEAQ in the germline V gene (reference sequence). V dropped 1 base and J dropped 4; count of bases not matched to a gene: 12. The CDR3 coding sequence is TGTGCCAGCAGCTTAGAAGCGGCAGGGGGTAGAACCACCGGGGAGCTGTTTTTT. The encoded protein is CASSLEAAGGRTTGELFF.

The chain uses TRBV24-1 and TRBJ2-2; maybe TRBD1 (5 bases). Trimming took 5 bases from V and 7 from J, leaving 13 bases between them. The CDR3 totals 14 residues. Germline values: CDR1 KGHDR, CDR2 SFDVKD. The CDR3 here is CATSAGFGDGELFF. The CDR3 bases are TGTGCCACCAGTGCAGGGTTTGGGGACGGGGAGCTGTTTTTT.

The V gene is TRBV15, the J gene TRBJ2-1; 15 bases agree with TRBD2. V lost 0 bases, J lost 4 bases, and 7 bases stayed unmatched. Germline values: CDR1 LNHNV, CDR2 YYDKDF (reference sequence). The CDR3 is 19 residues long. The CDR3, as DNA: TGTGCCACCAGCAGAGATGGTGGGACTAGCGGGAGGAAATACAATGAGCAGTTCTTC. Translation: CATSRDGGTSGRKYNEQFF.

The V and J genes are TRBV10-3 and TRBJ2-7; perhaps TRBD2 as D (6 bases). In germline, CDR1 is ENHRY, CDR2 SYGVKD. The V end lost 3 bases, the J end lost 3 bases, and 9 bases lay between the germline ends. The CDR3 length is 13 residues. The CDR3 DNA follows: TGTGCCATCAGTGAACGGGGGAGCTACGAGCAGTACGTC. This codes for CAISERGSYEQYV.

This CDR3 reads CASSPLKGTQHF. The CDR3 nucleotides are TGTGCCAGCAGCCCCCTAAAGGGAACCCAGCATTTT. V is TRBV3-1 and J is TRBJ1-5, with D unresolved. Germline assignment: CDR1 LGHDT and CDR2 YNNKEL (reference sequence). The CDR3 runs 12 residues. V was pared by 4 bases and J by 11 bases, with 12 bases between.

The chain employs TRBV12-3 or TRBV12-4 and TRBJ2-7; maybe TRBD1 (6 bases). Deletions cut 2 bases from V and 2 bases from J, with 7 bases between. The CDR3 spans 13 residues. As DNA, the CDR3 is TGTGCCAGCAGTTTATCAGGGGCCTACGAGCAGTACGTC. Amino acid sequence: CASSLSGAYEQYV.

This clonotype occurred a few times. V gene TRBV27 combines with J gene TRBJ1-6; 9 bases agree with TRBD1. The germline V gene encodes CDR1 MNHEY and CDR2 SMNVEV (reference sequence). The trim removed 3 bases at V and 9 bases at J, leaving 3 bases unmatched. The CDR3 consists of 14 residues. The DNA of the CDR3 is TGTGCCAGCAGTTTGGGACAGGGAGGTTCACCCCTCCACTTT. This gives the protein CASSLGQGGSPLHF.

The gene calls are TRBV29-1 and TRBJ1-1; D perhaps matches TRBD1 (6 bases). Germline V gene lookup returns CDR1 SQVTM and CDR2 ANQGSEA. CDR3 length: 14 amino acids. V lost 4 bases and J 1 base, leaving 13 bases between the germline ends. CDR3 sequence: CSVAGGASNTEAFF. The DNA of the CDR3 is TGCAGCGTTGCGGGGGGGGCCTCGAACACTGAAGCTTTCTTT.

This chain joins TRBV19 and TRBJ1-1; D is ambiguous. CDR3 length equals 14 residues. Germline loops: CDR1 LNHDA, CDR2 SQIVND (reference sequence). Trimming left V 5 bases short and J 1 base short, with 11 bases between. The CDR3 DNA reads TGTGCCAGTAGTCAGCAGACCCAGAACACTGAAGCTTTCTTT. It translates to CASSQQTQNTEAFF.

The genes are TRBV4-2 and TRBJ2-3; D may be TRBD2 (5 bases). The V end lost 0 bases, the J end lost 3 bases, and 13 bases lay between the germline ends. The CDR3 contains 16 residues. Germline CDR1 reads LGHNA; CDR2 reads YNFKEQ. CDR3 amino acids: CASSQEGDRGTDTQYF. CDR3 DNA: TGTGCCAGCAGCCAAGAGGGAGATAGAGGTACAGATACGCAGTATTTT.

The chain's CDR3 is CASAPPGNEKLFF. Written as DNA, the CDR3 is TGTGCCAGCGCGCCGCCGGGTAATGAAAAACTGTTTTTT. J is TRBJ1-4 and V is TRBV13; D is undetermined. V dropped 8 bases and J dropped 4 bases, with 11 bases sitting between them. Germline V gene lookup returns CDR1 PRHDT and CDR2 FYEKMQ (reference sequence). The CDR3 is made up of 13 amino acids.

This sequence joins TRBV12-3 or TRBV12-4 and TRBJ2-2; D may match TRBD1 or TRBD2 (5 bases each). The V end lost 5 bases, the J end lost 7 bases, and 20 bases lay between the germline ends. This CDR3 has 16 amino acids. This CDR3 is CASSPRPQGRGGELFF. CDR3 coding DNA: TGTGCCAGCAGTCCCCGGCCTCAGGGCCGGGGCGGGGAGCTGTTTTTT.

The chain joins TRBV19 to TRBJ1-2; 9 bases are a match to TRBD1. This CDR3 has 11 residues. After removal of 9 bases from V and 8 bases from J, the junction contained 4 bases not matched to a gene. Germline CDR1 is LNHDA and CDR2 is SQIVND (reference sequence). CDR3 DNA sequence: TGTGCCAGCGACAGGGGGAAGGGCTACACCTTC. This translates into CASDRGKGYTF.

The table lists this clonotype with a count of one. The rearrangement uses TRBV5-1 and TRBJ2-6; D tentatively fits TRBD1 or TRBD2 (5 bases each). V lost 1 base to trimming and J lost 0 bases, with 17 bases between them. The CDR3 extends over 19 amino acids. The germline gives CDR1 SGHRS, CDR2 YFSETQ. The CDR3 nucleotides are TGCGCCAGCAGCTTGAACACCGGGACCCCAGCCTCTGGGGCCAACGTCCTGACTTTC. It encodes CASSLNTGTPASGANVLTF.

The chain links TRBV20-1 to TRBJ1-5, with 8 bases identical to TRBD1. CDR3 length: 14 residues. The ends lost 6 bases at V and 6 bases at J; junction bases unmatched: 10. Germline lookup yields CDR1 DFQATT and CDR2 SNEGSKA (reference sequence). The DNA of the CDR3 is TGCAGTGCCCTTCGACAGGGGTCCGGTCAGCCCCAGCATTTT. This codes for CSALRQGSGQPQHF.

CDR3 in amino acids: CASSQAAGGAFF. CDR3 DNA: TGTGCCAGCAGCCAAGCTGCTGGCGGTGCTTTCTTT. The chain employs TRBV3-1 and TRBJ1-1; D remains ambiguous. Germline CDR1 and CDR2: LGHDT and YNNKEL (reference sequence). CDR3 length: 12 amino acids. Trimming took off 1 base at V and 11 bases at J, with 11 bases between the two ends.

V is TRBV5-6 and J is TRBJ2-7; 8 bases map to TRBD2. Looked up from germline, CDR1 is SGHDT and CDR2 is YYEEEE. The CDR3 covers 13 residues. V shed 1 base, J shed 3 bases, and the junction held 0 bases outside the gene matches. CDR3 coding DNA: TGTGCCAGCAGCTTGACTAGCGGCTACGAGCAGTACGTC. Translation: CASSLTSGYEQYV.

The V call is TRBV5-4, the J call TRBJ1-2; tentatively, D is TRBD1 (6 bases). Germline CDR1 SGHNT, CDR2 YYREEE (reference sequence). CDR3 length equals 15 residues. V gave up 0 bases and J gave up 2 bases, with 11 bases separating them. CDR3 protein: CASSLVGRGNYGYTF. DNA of the CDR3: TGTGCCAGCAGCTTGGTGGGCAGGGGAAACTATGGCTACACCTTC. Supplemented by reference TRBV5-4 and TRBJ1-2, the full variable domain reads ETGVTQSPTHLIKTRGQQVTLRCSSQSGHNTVSWYQQALGQGPQFIFQYYREEENGRGNFPPRFSGLQFPNYSSELNVNALELDDSALYLCASSLVGRGNYGYTFGSGTRLTVV.

J is TRBJ1-1 and V is TRBV12-3 or TRBV12-4, with D perhaps matching TRBD1 (6 bases). The CDR3 consists of 14 residues. V lost 5 bases and J lost 5, with 15 bases in between. The CDR3 sequence: CASSPPGTRTEAFF. CDR3 bases: TGTGCCAGCAGTCCCCCCGGGACAAGGACTGAAGCTTTCTTT.

This chain links TRBV2 with TRBJ2-7; maybe TRBD2 (5 bases). Trimming shortened V by 5 bases and J by 6 bases, and 14 bases separated the two germline ends. Looked up from germline, CDR1 is SNHLY and CDR2 is FYNNEI. CDR3 length: 13 amino acids. The CDR3 DNA follows: TGTGCCAGCAGTTATAACAGTGCGGGCGAGCAGTACTTC. Its protein product is CASSYNSAGEQYF.